The 31 T cell receptor beta chains in this list originate from one sample, sequenced in a study of circulating and synovial CD4+ cells in juvenile arthritis. Clones were sequenced by immunoSEQ multiplex PCR, and TCRdb holds only the in-frame ones, with some missing. The data contain approximately 36,000 clones, approximately 94% of them singletons. Sequenced input: CD4+ T cells from blood. Source of these receptors: a human donor with juvenile idiopathic arthritis.

CDR3 sequence reads: CAWSPWRSSGANVLTF. The CDR3 bases are TGTGCCTGGAGCCCCTGGCGGAGCTCTGGGGCCAACGTCCTGACTTTC. V is TRBV30 and J is TRBJ2-6, with no clear D. V was trimmed by 3 bases and J by 0 bases, leaving 12 bases between them. The germline V gene has CDR1 GTSNPN and CDR2 SVGIG (reference sequence). CDR3 length: 16 amino acids.

The chain is built from TRBV5-1 and TRBJ1-1; D is undetermined. In germline, CDR1 is SGHRS, CDR2 YFSETQ. The V and J ends lost 0 bases and 8 bases respectively, with 5 bases between them. The CDR3 loop spans 11 amino acids. CDR3 sequence (DNA): TGCGCCAGCAGCTTGGAGACAGAAGCTTTCTTT. It specifies CASSLETEAFF.

J is TRBJ1-2 and V is TRBV6-6; a weak D match, TRBD1 (5 bases). Trimming took off 0 bases at V and 6 bases at J, with 8 bases between the two ends. Germline loops: CDR1 MNHNY, CDR2 SVGAGI (reference sequence). This CDR3 has 13 amino acids. The CDR3 spells CASSYSEGNGYTF. DNA for the CDR3: TGTGCCAGCAGTTACTCGGAGGGGAATGGCTACACCTTC.

This chain connects TRBV7-8 to TRBJ1-2; a weak D match, TRBD1 (5 bases). CDR1 and CDR2 (germline): SGHVS, FQNEAQ. CDR3 length: 17 amino acids. Trimming pared 2 bases from V and 0 bases from J, leaving 16 bases between. The CDR3 is CASSLSQGLNPNYGYTF. The CDR3 coding sequence is TGTGCCAGCAGCTTATCTCAGGGTCTGAATCCTAACTATGGCTACACCTTC. Complete variable domain (other parts from reference TRBV7-8 and TRBJ1-2): GAGVSQSPRYKVAKRGQDVALRCDPISGHVSLFWYQQALGQGPEFLTYFQNEAQLDKSGLPSDRFFAERPEGSVSTLKIQRTQQEDSAVYLCASSLSQGLNPNYGYTFGSGTRLTVV.

The count of this clone is one. The chain joins TRBV7-9 to TRBJ2-7; D is perhaps TRBD2 (5 bases). Per germline, CDR1 SEHNR and CDR2 FQNEAQ (reference sequence). V lost 3 bases and J lost 1, with 10 bases in between. This CDR3 has 14 residues. The CDR3 DNA follows: TGTGCCAGCAGCTTTAGCGCGGATTCCTACGAGCAGTACTTC. Its translation: CASSFSADSYEQYF.

This chain connects TRBV6-5 to TRBJ2-5, with D possibly being TRBD1 (6 bases). Looked up from germline, CDR1 is MNHEY and CDR2 is SVGAGI. CDR3 length equals 14 residues. The V end lost 5 bases, the J end lost 2 bases, and 12 bases lay between the germline ends. CDR3 in amino acids: CASSLGTTQETQYF. The CDR3 DNA follows: TGTGCCAGCAGTCTCGGGACAACGCAAGAGACCCAGTACTTC.

The chain recombines TRBV7-8 with TRBJ2-6; 7 bases match TRBD1. V shed 0 bases, J shed 2 bases, and the junction held 7 bases outside the gene matches. The CDR3 is made up of 18 amino acids. Germline loops: CDR1 SGHVS, CDR2 FQNEAQ. CDR3 in DNA: TGTGCCAGCAGCTTAGCCCCTACAGGGGTGGCTGGGGCCAACGTCCTGACTTTC. This translates into CASSLAPTGVAGANVLTF.

The V call is TRBV9, the J call TRBJ1-3, with 8 nucleotides matching TRBD1. The junction had 4 bases not matched to a gene; V was cut back by 0 bases and J by 2 bases. The CDR3 contains 16 residues. Germline V gene lookup returns CDR1 SGDLS and CDR2 YYNGEE. The CDR3 is CASSVDQGAAGNTIYF. In DNA, the CDR3 is TGTGCCAGCAGCGTAGACCAGGGGGCAGCTGGAAACACCATATATTTT. Variable domain in full (rest from reference TRBV9 and TRBJ1-3): DSGVTQTPKHLITATGQRVTLRCSPRSGDLSVYWYQQSLDQGLQFLIQYYNGEERAKGNILERFSAQQFPDLHSELNLSSLELGDSALYFCASSVDQGAAGNTIYFGEGSWLTVV.

This clone is a singleton in its sample. The chain recombines TRBV2 with TRBJ1-2; the match to TRBD1 covers 8 bases. Germline CDR1 SNHLY, CDR2 FYNNEI. The CDR3 runs 15 residues. V was pared by 5 bases and J by 5 bases, with 10 bases of the junction left unmatched. CDR3 sequence (DNA): TGTGCCAGCAGTTACCAGGGGGCCACCCTTTATGGCTACACCTTC. It is translated as CASSYQGATLYGYTF.

V gene TRBV7-8 combines with J gene TRBJ2-2, with 7 bases aligning to TRBD1. V dropped 3 bases and J dropped 3; count of bases not matched to a gene: 4. The CDR3 runs to 15 residues. The germline CDR1 and CDR2 sequences are SGHVS and FQNEAQ. CDR3 sequence reads: CASSFGQGDTGELFF. The CDR3, as DNA: TGTGCCAGCAGCTTTGGGCAGGGGGACACCGGGGAGCTGTTTTTT.

V and J are TRBV6-6 and TRBJ2-7; 8 bases are a match to TRBD2. Germline CDR1 is MNHNY and CDR2 is SVGAGI (reference sequence). The CDR3 sequence is 14 residues long. V was pared by 7 bases and J by 3 bases, with 8 bases of the junction left unmatched. The CDR3 region has the DNA TGTGCCAGCACTTTTTCCGGGACTAGCTACGAGCAGTACTTC. This sequence encodes CASTFSGTSYEQYF.

The V and J genes are TRBV7-9 and TRBJ2-5; 9 nucleotides agree with TRBD1. Germline V gene data show CDR1 as SEHNR and CDR2 as FQNEAQ (reference sequence). The CDR3 contains 14 residues. The V and J ends lost 4 bases and 5 bases, in that order; junction bases with no gene match: 5. The CDR3 DNA reads as TGTGCCAGCAGCTCGTACAGGGGGCTGGAGACCCAGTACTTC. This codes for CASSSYRGLETQYF.

This rearrangement joins TRBV9 to TRBJ2-7; 9 nucleotides align to TRBD2. This CDR3 has 15 residues. V was pared by 0 bases and J by 3 bases, with 4 bases of the junction left unmatched. Germline CDR1 SGDLS, CDR2 YYNGEE. This chain's CDR3 is CASSVEAGGGYEQYF. In DNA, the CDR3 is TGTGCCAGCAGCGTAGAAGCGGGGGGAGGCTACGAGCAGTACTTC.

This chain links TRBV5-1 with TRBJ2-3; 10 nucleotides line up with TRBD1. Germline V gives CDR1 SGHRS, CDR2 YFSETQ. This CDR3 spans 16 amino acids. Losses at the gene ends were 3 bases for V and 3 bases for J; bases not matched to a gene: 7. CDR3 sequence reads: CASSSDRGLGTDTQYF. The CDR3 DNA reads TGCGCCAGCAGCTCTGACAGGGGGCTTGGTACAGATACGCAGTATTTT.

On this clone itself: Relative to the germline gene, one junction end is altered; a read error may explain this. Additional DNA sequences in this sample encode the identical CDR3. The rearrangement links TRBV2 to TRBJ1-6, with 7 bases aligning to TRBD1. The CDR3 is 16 residues long. Germline V gives CDR1 SNHLY, CDR2 FYNNEI. Here the CDR3 reads CASSALAGGYNSPLHF. The CDR3, as DNA: TGTGCCAGCAGTGCTTTGGCAGGGGGGTATAATTCCCCCCTCCACTTT.

This chain uses TRBV9 with TRBJ1-2, with D maybe TRBD1 (5 bases). Germline values: CDR1 SGDLS, CDR2 YYNGEE. V gave up 4 bases and J gave up 2 bases, with 12 bases separating them. This CDR3 has 14 residues. CDR3 sequence reads: CASSLDTGNYGYTF. CDR3 sequence (DNA): TGTGCCAGCAGCCTGGACACCGGAAACTATGGCTACACCTTC.

A remark on this clone: A read error may produce the germline difference seen at one junction end. Other DNA sequences in this sample translate to the same CDR3. The CDR3 here is CASRSWRISYNSPLHF. CDR3 DNA: TGTGCCAGCCGGTCGTGGAGGATATCCTATAATTCCCCCCTCCACTTT. The chain uses TRBV7-8 and TRBJ1-6; D unclear. The CDR3 covers 16 residues. Germline CDR1 SGHVS, CDR2 FQNEAQ.

The rearrangement joins TRBV28 to TRBJ1-5, with no clear D. Germline V gene sequence: CDR1 MDHEN, CDR2 SYDVKM. V was cut by 6 bases and J by 0 bases, with 9 bases left in between. There are 14 residues in the CDR3. CDR3 sequence: CASRATFSNQPQHF. Here the CDR3 DNA reads TGTGCCAGCAGGGCGACATTTAGCAATCAGCCCCAGCATTTT.

The chain combines TRBV19 with TRBJ1-6, with 7 bases identical to TRBD1. Germline loops: CDR1 LNHDA, CDR2 SQIVND (reference sequence). The CDR3 extends over 12 amino acids. The V gene end was trimmed by 6 bases and the J gene end by 8 bases; junction bases not matched to a gene: 1. The CDR3 bases are TGTGCCAGTAGAACAGGGGATTCACCCCTCCACTTT. Protein: CASRTGDSPLHF.

Comment on this clone: At one boundary the junction diverges from the germline segment, which might be a read error. The same CDR3 arises from other DNA sequences in this sample as well. This sequence joins TRBV5-6 and TRBJ1-6; 8 bases map to TRBD1. CDR1 and CDR2 (germline): SGHDT, YYEEEE. The CDR3 is 16 residues long. CDR3 loop: CASSSSGQGRNSPLHF. CDR3 bases: TGTGCCAGCAGCTCATCAGGACAGGGACGAAATTCCCCCCTCCACTTT.

V is TRBV27 and J is TRBJ1-1; TRBD1 is a possible D gene (5 bases). The CDR3 loop spans 14 amino acids. The V gene's germline CDR1 is MNHEY and CDR2 SMNVEV (reference sequence). The V and J ends lost 6 bases and 5 bases respectively, with 16 bases between them. CDR3 coding DNA: TGTGCCAGCAGGGGGGGTTTCGGGAATACTGAAGCTTTCTTT. Protein: CASRGGFGNTEAFF.

The J gene is TRBJ1-1, the V gene TRBV11-3; D is ambiguous. V lost 4 bases to trimming and J lost 3 bases, with 9 bases between them. The CDR3 totals 13 residues. Germline-derived CDR1 and CDR2 are SGHNT and YENEEA. As DNA, the CDR3 is TGTGCCAGCAGCTCCGGGAGGGACACTGAAGCTTTCTTT. It encodes CASSSGRDTEAFF.

The rearrangement uses TRBV5-1 and TRBJ2-3; 9 bases align to TRBD1. V lost 0 bases to trimming and J lost 3 bases; unmatched junction nucleotides: 5. The CDR3 is 16 amino acids. From germline, CDR1 is SGHRS and CDR2 YFSETQ. CDR3 region: CASSLGTGGSTDTQYF. The CDR3 DNA is TGCGCCAGCAGCTTGGGTACAGGGGGCTCAACAGATACGCAGTATTTT.

The chain joins TRBV7-2 to TRBJ2-3; D perhaps matches TRBD2 (6 bases). CDR1 is SGHTA, CDR2 FQGNSA, per germline. Trimming shortened V by 4 bases and J by 7 bases, and 24 bases separated the two germline ends. CDR3 length: 17 residues. The CDR3 reads CASSWVRRGLGKNTQYF. The CDR3 coding sequence is TGTGCCAGCAGCTGGGTTCGGCGGGGCCTCGGGAAAAATACGCAGTATTTT.

The CDR3 DNA follows: TGTGCCAGCAGCTTGGTACCCGAGACACACTACGAGCAGTACTTC. This translates into CASSLVPETHYEQYF. The chain joins TRBV5-4 to TRBJ2-7; D gene uncertain. CDR3 length equals 15 residues. Deletions cut 0 bases from V and 3 bases from J, with 13 bases between. The germline gives CDR1 SGHNT, CDR2 YYREEE (reference sequence).

V usage is TRBV4-3 and J usage is TRBJ1-4; no clear D. The V and J ends lost 3 bases and 8 bases respectively, with 16 bases between them. Germline V lookup: CDR1 LGHNA, CDR2 YSLEER. The CDR3 contains 15 residues. The CDR3 DNA is TGCGCCAGCAGCCAGGATTTAGCACGTCACGAAAAACTGTTTTTT. Translation gives CASSQDLARHEKLFF.

The chain carries TRBV10-3 and TRBJ2-2; 10 bases are a match to TRBD1. Germline V gene sequence: CDR1 ENHRY, CDR2 SYGVKD. This CDR3 has 14 residues. J was trimmed by 5 bases and V by 5 bases; bases with no gene match: 2. The CDR3 sequence is CAISPDRGTGELFF. DNA for the CDR3: TGTGCCATCAGTCCGGACAGGGGGACCGGGGAGCTGTTTTTT.

The V call is TRBV11-2, the J call TRBJ2-5; 8 bases are shared with TRBD1. The trim removed 4 bases at V and 3 bases at J, leaving 4 bases unmatched. This CDR3 comprises 14 residues. Germline lookup yields CDR1 SGHAT and CDR2 FQNNGV. The CDR3 is CASSWQGAKETQYF. For the CDR3, the DNA is TGTGCCAGCAGCTGGCAGGGGGCGAAAGAGACCCAGTACTTC.

This clone was counted between two and nine times. The gene calls are TRBV7-2 and TRBJ1-5; D is ambiguous. The CDR3 is 16 amino acids. Trimming took off 3 bases at V and 1 base at J, with 13 bases between the two ends. Germline V gene lookup returns CDR1 SGHTA and CDR2 FQGNSA. CDR3 sequence (DNA): TGTGCCAGCAGCTTTGGGCCCCTTGGGAGCAATCAGCCCCAGCATTTT. Amino acids: CASSFGPLGSNQPQHF.

This clone was recorded once. The chain recombines TRBV13 with TRBJ2-5; the match to TRBD1 covers 7 bases. Germline V gene sequence: CDR1 PRHDT, CDR2 FYEKMQ (reference sequence). This CDR3 spans 16 amino acids. J was trimmed by 5 bases and V by 5 bases; bases with no gene match: 14. CDR3 bases: TGTGCCAGCAGCCTAAGGGGACAGTCAAGGGGGGAGACCCAGTACTTC. Translating it yields CASSLRGQSRGETQYF.

The gene calls are TRBV18 and TRBJ2-3, with TRBD1 matching 10 bases. The CDR3 totals 15 residues. V trimming: 4 bases; J trimming: 4 bases; junction bases outside the gene matches: 5. Germline V gene data show CDR1 as KGHSH and CDR2 as LQKENI. Here the CDR3 reads CASSLGTGVADTQYF. For the CDR3, the DNA is TGTGCCAGCTCACTCGGGACAGGGGTTGCAGATACGCAGTATTTT.